The next 11 T cell receptor beta chains were all read from a single sample in a study of tumor-infiltrating lymphocytes in oesophageal squamous cell carcinoma. TCRdb analysed the PCR reads with MiXCR anew, one entry per CDR3 protein. The sample lists 15,000 to 20,000 distinct CDR3 sequences, 40% to 45% occurring once. Material: normal esophageal tissue next to the tumor. These receptors were obtained from a male donor with esophageal squamous cell carcinoma.

This clonotype has just a few counts. The chain carries TRBV10-3 and TRBJ1-2; 7 bases align to TRBD1. The trim removed 2 bases at V and 6 bases at J, leaving 0 bases unmatched. The CDR3 sequence is 12 residues long. CDR1 and CDR2 from the germline V gene are ENHRY and SYGVKD. CDR3 nucleotide sequence: TGTGCCATCAGTGAGAGGGGGCATGGCTACACCTTC. Translating it yields CAISERGHGYTF.

This clonotype was recorded many times. The chain recombines TRBV14 with TRBJ2-7; D unresolved. Deletions cut 4 bases from V and 4 bases from J, with 5 bases between. Germline lookup yields CDR1 SGHDN and CDR2 FVKESK. This CDR3 is 11 amino acids long. CDR3 residues: CASSLGYEQYF. As DNA, the CDR3 is TGTGCCAGCAGCCTAGGTTACGAGCAGTACTTC. The entire variable domain, with the rest obtained from reference TRBV14 and TRBJ2-7, is as follows: EAGVTQFPSHSVIEKGQTVTLRCDPISGHDNLYWYRRVMGKEIKFLLHFVKESKQDESGMPNNRFLAERTGGTYSTLKVQPAELEDSGVYFCASSLGYEQYFGPGTRLTVT.

This clonotype occurred many times. This chain joins TRBV7-2 and TRBJ2-7; no clear D. This CDR3 region has 13 residues. Trimming removed 7 bases from V and 2 bases from J, with 12 bases in between. The germline V gene encodes CDR1 SGHTA and CDR2 FQGNSA. The CDR3 DNA reads TGTGCCAGCACCCGATCAAGGACCTACGAGCAGTACTTC. This encodes CASTRSRTYEQYF. The whole variable domain, filled in from reference TRBV7-2 and TRBJ2-7, reads GAGVSQSPSNKVTEKGKDVELRCDPISGHTALYWYRQSLGQGLEFLIYFQGNSAPDKSGLPSDRFSAERTGGSVSTLTIQRTQQEDSAVYLCASTRSRTYEQYFGPGTRLTVT.

This CDR3 is CASSQRLGGDETQYF. CDR3 coding DNA: TGTGCCAGCAGCCAACGATTGGGGGGTGATGAGACCCAGTACTTC. The J gene is TRBJ2-3, the V gene TRBV11-3, with a possible D match to TRBD2 (6 bases). The DNA end lines up better with TRBJ2-5; the J call may be wrong. This CDR3 has 15 amino acids. In germline, CDR1 is SGHNT, CDR2 YENEEA.

The rearrangement joins TRBV12-3 or TRBV12-4 to TRBJ1-1; weak D call: TRBD1 (6 bases). This CDR3 contains 14 residues. Trimming shortened V by 3 bases and J by 4 bases, and 12 bases separated the two germline ends. The CDR3 region has the DNA TGTGCCAGCAGTTTTGCAGGGGTAGGCACTGAAGCTTTCTTT. Translating it yields CASSFAGVGTEAFF.

This clonotype was seen a few times. The chain's CDR3 is CASSATGSGEQYF. CDR3 DNA sequence: TGTGCCAGCAGTGCCACAGGGTCCGGCGAGCAGTACTTC. The rearrangement links TRBV6-2 or TRBV6-3 to TRBJ2-7, with D possibly being TRBD1 (6 bases). CDR1 is MNHEY, CDR2 SVGEGT, per germline. Trimming pared 5 bases from V and 6 bases from J, leaving 14 bases between. The CDR3 has 13 amino acids.

The J gene is TRBJ1-2, the V gene TRBV4-2, with a weak D call TRBD1 (5 bases). The CDR3 consists of 15 residues. Germline V gene sequence: CDR1 LGHNA, CDR2 YNFKEQ. Deletions cut 0 bases from V and 1 base from J, with 9 bases between. In DNA, the CDR3 is TGTGCCAGCAGCCAAGATTCAGACAGTAACTATGGCTACACCTTC. Amino acids: CASSQDSDSNYGYTF.

This clonotype was seen repeatedly, ten times or more. DNA for the CDR3: TGTGCCAGCAGTCTCGGCAATGAGCAGTTCTTC. It is translated as CASSLGNEQFF. This rearrangement joins TRBV6-1 to TRBJ2-1; D call uncertain. V was trimmed by 5 bases and J by 6 bases, leaving 5 bases between them. There are 11 residues in the CDR3. The germline CDR1 and CDR2 sequences are MNHNS and SASEGT.

This clonotype was seen repeatedly, ten times or more. This chain connects TRBV24-1 to TRBJ2-2, with D perhaps TRBD1 (6 bases). The germline V and J ends were trimmed by 6 bases and 3 bases, with 16 bases remaining between them. Germline CDR1 reads KGHDR; CDR2 reads SFDVKD. CDR3 length: 16 amino acids. The CDR3 DNA reads TGTGCCACCAGTAAGATTCAGGGGATCCACACCGGGGAGCTGTTTTTT. It is translated as CATSKIQGIHTGELFF.

J is TRBJ2-3 and V is TRBV7-6; 8 nucleotides agree with TRBD2. There are 16 residues in the CDR3. Germline lookup yields CDR1 SGHVS and CDR2 FNYEAQ. The junction had 8 bases not matched to a gene; V was cut back by 1 base and J by 5 bases. The CDR3 DNA is TGTGCCAGCAGCTTAGGGTGGCTAGCGGGTCGAGATACGCAGTATTTT. Protein sequence: CASSLGWLAGRDTQYF.

This chain links TRBV11-2 with TRBJ2-1; 11 bases map to TRBD2. This CDR3 spans 16 amino acids. From germline, CDR1 is SGHAT and CDR2 FQNNGV. V gave up 7 bases and J gave up 9 bases; unmatched junction bases: 14. CDR3 DNA sequence: TGTGCCAGCATCCCCTGGTCCACTAGCGGGAGTGGTGAGCAGTTCTTC. Amino acid sequence: CASIPWSTSGSGEQFF.